What follows are 26 T cell receptor beta chains derived from one specimen sequenced in a study of Graves' ophthalmopathy and Graves' hyperthyroidism. Using RNA transcripts, the TCR beta CDR3 regions were amplified. HTBI primers served in a first-round RT-PCR, which a second-round multiplex PCR followed. Via MiXCR, TCRdb re-called the multiplex PCR reads, giving one row per CDR3 protein. The sample has 1 million to 1.3 million distinct CDR3 sequences; approximately 35% are singletons. Material: peripheral blood or thyroid tissue (not recorded which). The receptors were gathered from an adult man with Graves' hyperthyroidism.

This clonotype was recorded at least ten times. V gene TRBV15 combines with J gene TRBJ1-2, with 7 bases identical to TRBD1. Germline V gene sequence: CDR1 LNHNV, CDR2 YYDKDF (reference sequence). The CDR3 loop spans 14 amino acids. The V segment lost 3 bases and the J segment 9 bases; nucleotides outside the gene matches: 10. CDR3 amino acids: CATSSLGGQDSYTF. CDR3 sequence (DNA): TGTGCCACCAGCAGCTTAGGCGGACAGGATAGCTACACCTTC.

This clonotype has a count of ten or more. The V call is TRBV7-2, the J call TRBJ2-5, with D possibly called TRBD1 or TRBD2 (5 bases each). V was shortened by 5 bases and J by 2 bases, with 15 bases between the two germline ends. Germline values: CDR1 SGHTA, CDR2 FQGNSA. This CDR3 region has 15 residues. In DNA, the CDR3 is TGTGCCAGCAGCGGGAGACAGAACCTACAAGAGACCCAGTACTTC. This codes for CASSGRQNLQETQYF.

This clonotype was seen a handful of times. The genes are TRBV7-8 and TRBJ2-7, with 9 bases lining up with TRBD1. The CDR3 is made up of 15 amino acids. Germline CDR1 and CDR2: SGHVS and FQNEAQ. The J segment lost 3 bases and the V segment lost 1 base, leaving 4 bases of the junction unmatched. Here the CDR3 DNA reads TGTGCCAGCAGCTTAGGGGGGACAGGGATCTACGAGCAGTACTTC. Protein: CASSLGGTGIYEQYF.

In this sample, this clonotype turned up many times. The V call is TRBV11-2, the J call TRBJ2-7; TRBD2 matches 8 bases. This CDR3 has 15 amino acids. Germline V gene lookup returns CDR1 SGHAT and CDR2 FQNNGV. V lost 1 base, J lost 0 bases, and 2 bases stayed unmatched. For the CDR3, the DNA is TGTGCCAGCAGCTTAGTTGGGACTAGCTCCTACGAGCAGTACTTC. Residues: CASSLVGTSSYEQYF. Full variable domain (rest looked up from reference TRBV11-2 and TRBJ2-7): EAGVAQSPRYKIIEKRQSVAFWCNPISGHATLYWYQQILGQGPKLLIQFQNNGVVDDSQLPKDRFSAERLKGVDSTLKIQPAKLEDSAVYLCASSLVGTSSYEQYFGPGTRLTVT.

This clonotype was observed at least ten times. The chain has TRBV5-5 and TRBJ1-5, with TRBD1 as a possible D gene (5 bases). Trimming shortened V by 5 bases and J by 3 bases, and 15 bases separated the two germline ends. Germline-derived CDR1 and CDR2 are SGHKS and YYEKEE (reference sequence). This CDR3 is built from 15 residues. The CDR3 region has the DNA TGTGCCAGCAGGAGAGCAGGGAATGTCAATCAGCCCCAGCATTTT. It yields the protein CASRRAGNVNQPQHF.

This clonotype was observed many times. V and J are TRBV11-2 and TRBJ2-1, with 12 nucleotides matching TRBD2. CDR1 is SGHAT and CDR2 is FQNNGV in the germline V gene. Trimming at V came to 2 bases and at J to 7 bases, leaving 3 bases not matched to a gene. This CDR3 contains 15 residues. The chain's CDR3 is CASSLWTSGTNEQFF. In DNA, the CDR3 is TGTGCCAGCAGCTTATGGACTAGCGGGACAAATGAGCAGTTCTTC.

J is TRBJ1-2 and V is TRBV29-1, with TRBD1 identical over 9 bases. The CDR3 loop spans 13 amino acids. After removal of 6 bases from V and 10 bases from J, the junction contained 12 bases not matched to a gene. CDR1 and CDR2 (germline): SQVTM, ANQGSEA. CDR3 DNA sequence: TGCAGCGTCGAACTGGGGACAGGGCGGACCTACACCTTC. Its protein product is CSVELGTGRTYTF.

The table lists this clonotype with a count of one. At one boundary the junction diverges from the germline segment, which might be a read error. CDR3 DNA: TGTGCCATCAGGTTGTCGGACAGAGTTTTTGCTGAAGCTTTCTTT. As protein: CAIRLSDRVFAEAFF. V and J are TRBV10-1 and TRBJ1-1; weak D call: TRBD1 (6 bases). The length of the CDR3 is 15 residues. In germline, CDR1 is WNHNN, CDR2 SYGVQD (reference sequence).

The sample holds many counts of this clonotype. The gene calls are TRBV13 and TRBJ1-1; D is unresolved. The germline V gene has CDR1 PRHDT and CDR2 FYEKMQ (reference sequence). The CDR3 has 13 amino acids. The ends were cut back, 2 bases at V and 4 bases at J, with 8 bases in the middle. In DNA, the CDR3 is TGTGCCAGCAGCTTACGAGTAGCCACTGAAGCTTTCTTT. It codes for CASSLRVATEAFF.

This clonotype was seen at least ten times. This chain joins TRBV20-1 and TRBJ1-6, with D tentatively TRBD1 (6 bases). Germline CDR1 is DFQATT and CDR2 is SNEGSKA (reference sequence). This CDR3 region has 15 residues. V was shortened by 3 bases and J by 7 bases, with 16 bases between the two germline ends. The CDR3 DNA reads as TGCAGTGCTAGGGGGGCAGGGGAAGGCAATTCACCCCTCCACTTT. Its protein product is CSARGAGEGNSPLHF.

This clonotype appeared a single time. CDR3 sequence: CASSNWGTYGYTF. The DNA of the CDR3 is TGTGCCAGTAGTAACTGGGGTACCTATGGCTACACCTTC. V is TRBV19 and J is TRBJ1-2; D unresolved. The CDR3 is 13 amino acids. Germline V lookup: CDR1 LNHDA, CDR2 SQIVND (reference sequence). V lost 4 bases to trimming and J lost 4 bases, with 10 bases between them. Using reference TRBV19 and TRBJ1-2 for the parts outside the CDR3, the full variable domain is DGGITQSPKYLFRKEGQNVTLSCEQNLNHDAMYWYRQDPGQGLRLIYYSQIVNDFQKGDIAEGYSVSREKKESFPLTVTSAQKNPTAFYLCASSNWGTYGYTFGSGTRLTVV.

This clonotype was observed at least ten times. This chain links TRBV10-3 with TRBJ1-4; 8 bases align to TRBD1. CDR1 and CDR2 (germline): ENHRY, SYGVKD. This CDR3 comprises 17 residues. V gave up 6 bases and J gave up 0 bases; unmatched junction bases: 9. In nucleotides, the CDR3 is TGTGCCATCAGCGGACAGGGCGCAAACGCAACTAATGAAAAACTGTTTTTT. Translated: CAISGQGANATNEKLFF.

This clonotype occurred a few times. The chain has TRBV4-3 and TRBJ1-1; D remains ambiguous. V was trimmed by 0 bases and J by 10 bases, leaving 21 bases between them. The CDR3 has 16 amino acids. The V gene's germline CDR1 is LGHNA and CDR2 YSLEER. The CDR3 DNA reads as TGCGCCAGCAGCCAAGATACGACGGGCGCGGGGTCAGGAGCTTTCTTT. It yields the protein CASSQDTTGAGSGAFF.

This clonotype came up many times. The genes are TRBV7-2 and TRBJ1-6; D uncertain. Per the germline V gene, CDR1 is SGHTA and CDR2 is FQGNSA. The CDR3 contains 16 residues. V gave up 5 bases and J gave up 3 bases, with 14 bases separating them. The CDR3 DNA sequence: TGTGCCAGCAGCCCTCGGGCGGGCGTCTATAATTCACCCCTCCACTTT. Translating gives CASSPRAGVYNSPLHF.

The V gene is TRBV29-1, the J gene TRBJ2-2; the D gene is possibly TRBD2 (6 bases). The germline CDR1 and CDR2 sequences are SQVTM and ANQGSEA. Trimming removed 4 bases from V and 4 bases from J, with 13 bases in between. The CDR3 extends over 14 amino acids. The CDR3 coding sequence is TGCAGCGTTGCGGGGGACGTGGGCACCGGGGAGCTGTTTTTT. Amino acid sequence: CSVAGDVGTGELFF.

The rearrangement links TRBV29-1 to TRBJ2-2; D is possibly TRBD1 (6 bases). Deletions cut 8 bases from V and 5 bases from J, with 15 bases between. From germline, CDR1 is SQVTM and CDR2 ANQGSEA. The CDR3 extends over 13 amino acids. Here the CDR3 reads CSLYGTPTGELFF. Written as DNA, the CDR3 is TGCAGCCTTTACGGGACACCGACCGGGGAGCTGTTTTTT.

This clonotype was observed at least ten times. The chain carries TRBV29-1 and TRBJ1-2, with D perhaps matching TRBD1 (6 bases). Looked up from germline, CDR1 is SQVTM and CDR2 is ANQGSEA. The V gene lost 5 bases and the J gene lost 8 bases, with 15 bases spanning the gap. The CDR3 has 12 amino acids. The CDR3 sequence is CSVQGQGTGYTF. CDR3 sequence (DNA): TGCAGCGTTCAAGGTCAGGGGACCGGCTACACCTTC.

This clonotype was seen only a few times. This may arise from a read error, as a much more abundant clone is one base away. The chain uses TRBV7-6 and TRBJ2-7; D is undetermined. The CDR3 contains 15 residues. The germline CDR1 and CDR2 sequences are SGHVS and FNYEAQ. For the CDR3, the DNA is TGTGCCAGCAGCCGTCATGGTGGAGACAACTACGGGCAGTACTTC. Translated: CASSRHGGDNYGQYF. Complete variable domain (other parts from reference TRBV7-6 and TRBJ2-7): GAGVSQSPRYKVTKRGQDVALRCDPISGHVSLYWYRQALGQGPEFLTYFNYEAQQDKSGLPNDRFSAERPEGSISTLTIQRTEQRDSAMYRCASSRHGGDNYGQYFGPGTRLTVT.

As regards this clonotype: One junction end does not reproduce the germline sequence, and a read error may be involved. V is TRBV7-9 and J is TRBJ1-1; 7 bases agree with TRBD1. The CDR3 sequence is 15 residues long. Germline loops: CDR1 SEHNR, CDR2 FQNEAQ (reference sequence). In DNA, the CDR3 is TGCGCCAGCAGCCAAGCCGAGACAGGGACCACTGAAGCTTTCTTT. This translates into CASSQAETGTTEAFF.

To note about this clonotype: This may be a read error, as it is one base from a much larger clone. In nucleotides, the CDR3 is TGTGCCAGCAGCGTAGATCCTTCCGGACGGAGATTCTGCACCTTC. Translating it yields CASSVDPSGRRFCTF. This rearrangement joins TRBV9 to TRBJ1-2; unclear D gene. The CDR3 covers 15 residues. Looked up from germline, CDR1 is SGDLS and CDR2 is YYNGEE. V lost 0 bases and J 13 bases, leaving 22 bases between the germline ends.

This clonotype was detected many times. The CDR3 loop reads CASSYTPGYYEQYF. The CDR3 bases are TGTGCCAGCAGTTACACCCCAGGGTACTACGAGCAGTACTTC. This chain links TRBV6-2 or TRBV6-3 with TRBJ2-7; TRBD1 might be the D (5 bases). The CDR3 runs 14 residues. V shed 2 bases and J shed 3 bases, with 11 bases lying between them. Germline CDR1 and CDR2: MNHEY and SVGEGT.

As for this clonotype: A much larger clone is a single base away; this may be a read error. The rearrangement uses TRBV9 and TRBJ2-7; D is uncertain. Germline V gene sequence: CDR1 SGDLS, CDR2 YYNGEE. V was trimmed by 0 bases and J by 4 bases, leaving 8 bases between them. CDR3 length: 13 amino acids. The CDR3 DNA reads TGTGCCAGCAGCGTAGGGCAGGAGTACGAGCAGTACTTC. Protein: CASSVGQEYEQYF.

The V gene is TRBV20-1, the J gene TRBJ2-7, with 11 bases matching TRBD2. Germline assignment: CDR1 DFQATT and CDR2 SNEGSKA (reference sequence). CDR3 size: 15 residues. The junction had 4 bases not matched to a gene; V was cut back by 2 bases and J by 1 base. The CDR3 nucleotides are TGCAGTGCTAGACTAGCGGGGGGTATATCCTACGAGCAGTACTTC. As protein: CSARLAGGISYEQYF.

V usage is TRBV6-5 and J usage is TRBJ2-7, with 9 positions matching TRBD1. Germline V gene sequence: CDR1 MNHEY, CDR2 SVGAGI. The CDR3 has 13 amino acids. The trim removed 7 bases at V and 3 bases at J, leaving 4 bases unmatched. The CDR3 reads CASNRGRYYEQYF. The CDR3 region has the DNA TGTGCCAGCAACAGGGGGCGTTACTACGAGCAGTACTTC.

This clonotype was seen only a few times. The chain recombines TRBV9 with TRBJ2-5, with 10 bases aligning to TRBD2. CDR3 length: 13 residues. V gave up 7 bases and J gave up 3 bases; unmatched junction bases: 3. The germline V gene encodes CDR1 SGDLS and CDR2 YYNGEE. CDR3 DNA: TGTGCCAGCCAGCGGGGGGGGGAAGAGACCCAGTACTTC. Its translation is CASQRGGEETQYF.

V usage is TRBV2 and J usage is TRBJ2-7; 11 bases agree with TRBD1. The germline V gene has CDR1 SNHLY and CDR2 FYNNEI. This CDR3 is 23 amino acids long. V shed 2 bases, J shed 0 bases, and the junction held 24 bases outside the gene matches. The CDR3 region is CASSEMGQGVRGYGYTFSYEQYF. The CDR3 DNA is TGTGCCAGCAGTGAAATGGGACAGGGGGTCCGCGGCTATGGCTACACCTTCTCCTACGAGCAGTACTTC.